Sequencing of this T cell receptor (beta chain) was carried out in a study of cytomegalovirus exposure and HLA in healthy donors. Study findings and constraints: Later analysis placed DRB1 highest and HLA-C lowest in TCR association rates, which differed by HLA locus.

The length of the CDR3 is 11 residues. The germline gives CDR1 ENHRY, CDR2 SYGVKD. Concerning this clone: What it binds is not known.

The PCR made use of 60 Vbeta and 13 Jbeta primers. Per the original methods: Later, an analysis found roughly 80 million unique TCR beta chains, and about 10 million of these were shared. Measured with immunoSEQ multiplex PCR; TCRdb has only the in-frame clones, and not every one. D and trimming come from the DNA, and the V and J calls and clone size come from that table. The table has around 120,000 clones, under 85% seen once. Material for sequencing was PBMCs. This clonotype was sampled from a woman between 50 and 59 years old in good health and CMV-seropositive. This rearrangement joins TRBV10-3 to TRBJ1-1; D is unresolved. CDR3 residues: CALSMNTEAFF. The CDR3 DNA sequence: TGTGCGCTTTCTATGAACACTGAAGCTTTCTTT.